This T cell receptor beta chain was obtained from a study of T cells after yellow fever vaccination. TCRdb re-called the 5' RACE reads through MiXCR, storing one row per CDR3 protein. The sample consists of a few hundred thousand distinct CDR3 sequences, 6.7% of them appearing once. The CDR3 sequence is 14 residues long. Germline V lookup: CDR1 SGHTA, CDR2 FQGNSA. Trimming stripped 3 bases from V and 5 bases from J, with 14 bases between. The sample in question was CD4+ T cells sorted from PBMCs, obtained on the day of the yellow fever booster vaccination. J is TRBJ2-7 and V is TRBV7-2; weak D call: TRBD2 (6 bases). The sequence came from a man under 40 who received the YFV17D yellow fever vaccine. DNA of the CDR3: TGTGCCAGCAGCTTGGGGGGAAATGAACACGAGCAGTACTTC. Amino acids: CASSLGGNEHEQYF.